This T cell receptor beta chain stems from a study of cytomegalovirus exposure and HLA in healthy donors. Study overall: Counted in an early data release were about 86 million unique TCRs from HLA-typed donors.

In regard to this clone: The target antigen is unknown.

Broader study findings: Confirmation in vitro established that a few CMV-associated chains were specific for CMV antigens. The authors excluded some V segments, including TRBV6-2 and TRBV6-3, as indistinguishable. The authors reported that TCR beta sequences could predict HLA-A and HLA-B alleles. These predictions were accurate for most subjects in the first cohort.

The V gene's germline CDR1 is GTSNPN and CDR2 SVGIG (reference sequence). This CDR3 is 15 amino acids long. V lost 4 bases, J lost 4 bases, and 17 bases lay in between. Use of 60 Vbeta and 13 Jbeta primers characterized the PCR. Assay: immunoSEQ multiplex PCR; the TCRdb copy retains only in-frame clones and omits some. The sample lists approximately 89,000 clones, roughly three quarters occurring once. The sequence derives from a man under 40 in good health and CMV-seronegative. The chain has TRBV30 and TRBJ2-1; weak D call: TRBD2 (6 bases). The material sequenced was PBMCs. In nucleotides, the CDR3 is TGTGCCTGGAAACGGGTAGCGGCCCTTTACAATGAGCAGTTCTTC. It is translated as CAWKRVAALYNEQFF.